Below are 9 T cell receptor beta chains sequenced from a single sample in a study of blood T cell repertoires in COVID-19. Profiled with immunoSEQ multiplex PCR; TCRdb holds only in-frame clones, not every one. The sample lists some 73,000 clones, more than 80% occurring once. Sequencing input: peripheral blood. The source is a human donor in a cohort sampled during active COVID-19.

The chain carries TRBV5-1 and TRBJ2-7, with 7 bases aligning to TRBD1. Germline V gene sequence: CDR1 SGHRS, CDR2 YFSETQ. The CDR3 loop spans 16 amino acids. V shed 0 bases, J shed 6 bases, and the junction held 12 bases outside the gene matches. CDR3 nucleotides: TGCGCCAGCAGCTTGGTTGTTGGACAGGCTTCGGGCGAGCAGTACTTC. Translation gives CASSLVVGQASGEQYF.

This chain joins TRBV11-3 and TRBJ2-7, with unresolved D. With 5 bases removed from V and 6 bases from J, the gap between germline ends came to 11 bases. CDR1 and CDR2 (germline): SGHNT, YENEEA. The CDR3 runs to 12 residues. In DNA, the CDR3 is TGTGCCAGCAGCACCCCTCTCGGCGAGCAGTACTTC. Amino acids: CASSTPLGEQYF.

The V gene is TRBV29-1, the J gene TRBJ2-7, with a tentative D call TRBD1 (6 bases). The CDR3 runs to 12 residues. Trimming stripped 7 bases from V and 6 bases from J, with 16 bases between. The V gene's germline CDR1 is SQVTM and CDR2 ANQGSEA. The CDR3 DNA follows: TGCAGCGCCGTACAGGGAATCGGCGAGCAGTACTTC. Its protein is CSAVQGIGEQYF.

The V call is TRBV9, the J call TRBJ2-1, with 10 bases fitting TRBD2. The germline V gene has CDR1 SGDLS and CDR2 YYNGEE. V was clipped by 2 bases and J by 10 bases; unmatched bases: 6. The length of the CDR3 is 14 residues. CDR3 sequence (DNA): TGTGCCAGCAGCGTGACCCTGGGACTAGCGGAGCAGTTCTTC. Translation gives CASSVTLGLAEQFF.

A single count supports this clone. The chain couples TRBV2 to TRBJ1-2; 7 nucleotides match TRBD1. V shed 6 bases and J 6 bases; nucleotides not matched to a gene: 10. The CDR3 loop spans 14 amino acids. CDR1 is SNHLY, CDR2 FYNNEI, per germline. CDR3 in DNA: TGTGCCAGCAGACAGGGGCGGGGAATAGATGGCTACACCTTC. It encodes CASRQGRGIDGYTF.

This sequence joins TRBV7-2 and TRBJ2-1; tentative D call: TRBD1 (6 bases). The CDR3 runs to 18 residues. Looked up from germline, CDR1 is SGHTA and CDR2 is FQGNSA. Trimming took 1 base from V and 3 from J, leaving 19 bases between them. The CDR3 loop is CASSLDPPYRANYNEQFF. The CDR3 nucleotides read TGTGCCAGCAGCTTAGACCCCCCTTACAGGGCCAACTACAATGAGCAGTTCTTC.

The CDR3 region is CASSSLQGSPINEQFF. The CDR3 DNA reads as TGTGCCAGCAGCTCGTTACAGGGTAGCCCCATAAATGAGCAGTTCTTC. The chain links TRBV7-9 to TRBJ2-1, with D possibly being TRBD1 (6 bases). This CDR3 is built from 16 residues. Trimming removed 4 bases at V and 7 bases at J, with 20 bases between. Looked up from germline, CDR1 is SEHNR and CDR2 is FQNEAQ (reference sequence).

The chain couples TRBV30 to TRBJ2-1, with TRBD2 matching over 11 bases. The J segment lost 6 bases and the V segment lost 4 bases, leaving 8 bases of the junction unmatched. Germline V gives CDR1 GTSNPN, CDR2 SVGIG (reference sequence). The length of the CDR3 is 15 residues. CDR3 in DNA: TGTGCCTGGAATGTCCTAGCGGGGGGCAGCAATGAGCAGTTCTTC. Translated: CAWNVLAGGSNEQFF.

Written as DNA, the CDR3 is TGTGCCAGCAGCCGCGGGACAGGGCTATACGAGCAGTACTTC. It specifies CASSRGTGLYEQYF. V usage is TRBV7-9 and J usage is TRBJ2-7; 9 nucleotides match TRBD1. Germline values: CDR1 SEHNR, CDR2 FQNEAQ (reference sequence). Losses at the gene ends were 5 bases for V and 4 bases for J; bases not matched to a gene: 6. This CDR3 is built from 14 residues. Together with reference TRBV7-9 and TRBJ2-7, the CDR3 gives the full variable domain: DTGVSQNPRHKITKRGQNVTFRCDPISEHNRLYWYRQTLGQGPEFLTYFQNEAQLEKSRLLSDRFSAERPKGSFSTLEIQRTEQGDSAMYLCASSRGTGLYEQYFGPGTRLTVT.